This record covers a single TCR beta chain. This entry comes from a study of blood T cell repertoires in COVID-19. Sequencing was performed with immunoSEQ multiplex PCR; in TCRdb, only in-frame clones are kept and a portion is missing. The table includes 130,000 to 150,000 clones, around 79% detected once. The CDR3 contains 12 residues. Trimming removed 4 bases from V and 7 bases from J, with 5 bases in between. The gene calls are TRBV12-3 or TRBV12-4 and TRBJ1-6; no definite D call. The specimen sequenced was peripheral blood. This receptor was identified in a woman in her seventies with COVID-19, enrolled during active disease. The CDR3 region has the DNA TGTGCCAGCAGTTCCTTAAATTCACCCCTCCACTTT. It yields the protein CASSSLNSPLHF.